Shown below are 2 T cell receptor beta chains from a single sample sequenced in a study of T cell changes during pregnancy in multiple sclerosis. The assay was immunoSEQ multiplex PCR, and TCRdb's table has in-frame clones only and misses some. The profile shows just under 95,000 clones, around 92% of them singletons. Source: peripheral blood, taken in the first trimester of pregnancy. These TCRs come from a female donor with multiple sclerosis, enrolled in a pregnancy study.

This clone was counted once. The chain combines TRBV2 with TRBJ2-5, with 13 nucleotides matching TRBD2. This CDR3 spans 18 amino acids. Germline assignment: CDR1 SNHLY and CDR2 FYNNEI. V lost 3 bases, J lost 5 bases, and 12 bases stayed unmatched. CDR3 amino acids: CASSEGNRGLAGRETQYF. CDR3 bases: TGTGCCAGCAGTGAGGGAAACAGGGGACTAGCGGGAAGGGAGACCCAGTACTTC.

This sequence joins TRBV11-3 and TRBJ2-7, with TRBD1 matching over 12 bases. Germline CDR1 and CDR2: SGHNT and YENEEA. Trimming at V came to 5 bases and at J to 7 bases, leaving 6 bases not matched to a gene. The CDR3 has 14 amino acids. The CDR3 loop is CASSPGQGAGEQYF. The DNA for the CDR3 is TGTGCCAGCAGCCCGGGACAGGGGGCAGGGGAGCAGTACTTC.